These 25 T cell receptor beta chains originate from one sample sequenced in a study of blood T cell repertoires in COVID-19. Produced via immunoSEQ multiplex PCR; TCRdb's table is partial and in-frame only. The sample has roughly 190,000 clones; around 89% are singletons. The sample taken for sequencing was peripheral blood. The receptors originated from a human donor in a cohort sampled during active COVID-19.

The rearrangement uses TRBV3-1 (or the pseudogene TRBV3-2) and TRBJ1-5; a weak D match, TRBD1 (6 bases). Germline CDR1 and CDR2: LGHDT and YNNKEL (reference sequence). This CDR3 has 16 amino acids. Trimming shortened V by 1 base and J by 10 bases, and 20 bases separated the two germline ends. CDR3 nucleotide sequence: TGTGCCAGCAGCCAAGGTACAACAGGGCGGTTAGGTCCCCAGCATTTT. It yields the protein CASSQGTTGRLGPQHF.

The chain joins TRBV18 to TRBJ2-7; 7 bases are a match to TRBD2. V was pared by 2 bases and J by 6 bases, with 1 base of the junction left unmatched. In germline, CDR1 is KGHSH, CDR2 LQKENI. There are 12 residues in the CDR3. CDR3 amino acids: CASSPSGGEQYF. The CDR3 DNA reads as TGTGCCAGCTCACCATCGGGGGGCGAGCAGTACTTC.

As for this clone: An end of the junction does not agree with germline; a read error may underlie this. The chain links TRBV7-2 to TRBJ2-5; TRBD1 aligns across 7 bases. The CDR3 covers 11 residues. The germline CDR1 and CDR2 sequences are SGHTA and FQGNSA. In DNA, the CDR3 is TGTGCCAGCAGCTCGGACAGGCTATCACACTTC. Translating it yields CASSSDRLSHF.

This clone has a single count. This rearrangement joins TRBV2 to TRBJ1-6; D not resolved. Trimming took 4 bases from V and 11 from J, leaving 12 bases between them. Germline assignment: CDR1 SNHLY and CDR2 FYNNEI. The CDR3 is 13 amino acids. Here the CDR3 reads CASSAWTGTPLHF. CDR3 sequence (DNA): TGTGCCAGCAGTGCCTGGACGGGAACACCCCTCCACTTT.

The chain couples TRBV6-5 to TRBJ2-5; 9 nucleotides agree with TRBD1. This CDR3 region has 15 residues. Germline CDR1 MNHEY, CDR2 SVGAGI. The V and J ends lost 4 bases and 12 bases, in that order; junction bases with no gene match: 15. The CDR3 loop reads CASSSGSPGTGLKYF. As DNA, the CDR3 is TGTGCCAGCAGTTCCGGAAGTCCCGGGACAGGGTTGAAGTACTTC.

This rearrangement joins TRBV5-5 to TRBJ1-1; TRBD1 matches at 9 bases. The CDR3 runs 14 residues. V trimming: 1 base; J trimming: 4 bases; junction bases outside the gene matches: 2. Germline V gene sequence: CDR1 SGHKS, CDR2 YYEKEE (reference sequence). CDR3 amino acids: CASSLKTGGTEAFF. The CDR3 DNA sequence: TGTGCCAGCAGCTTGAAGACAGGGGGCACTGAAGCTTTCTTT.

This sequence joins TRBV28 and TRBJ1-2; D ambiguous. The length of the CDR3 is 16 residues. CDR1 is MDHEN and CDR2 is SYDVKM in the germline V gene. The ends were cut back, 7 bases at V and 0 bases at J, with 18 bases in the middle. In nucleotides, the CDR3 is TGTGCCAGCATCCCGAGCCCGGGAGTTGCTAACTATGGCTACACCTTC. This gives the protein CASIPSPGVANYGYTF.

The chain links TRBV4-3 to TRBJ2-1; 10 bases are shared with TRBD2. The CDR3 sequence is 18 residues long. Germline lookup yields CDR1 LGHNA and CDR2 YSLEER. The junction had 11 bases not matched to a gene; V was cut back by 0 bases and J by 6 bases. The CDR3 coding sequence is TGCGCCAGCAGCCAAGACGCTAGCGGGAGAAGGGGGAGCAATGAGCAGTTCTTC. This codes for CASSQDASGRRGSNEQFF.

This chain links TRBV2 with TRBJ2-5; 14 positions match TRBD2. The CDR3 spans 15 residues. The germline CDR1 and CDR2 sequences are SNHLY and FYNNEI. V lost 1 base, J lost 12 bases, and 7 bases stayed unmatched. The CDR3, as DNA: TGTGCCAGCAGTGAAGGGGGACTAGCGGGAGAGGATAAGTACTTC. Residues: CASSEGGLAGEDKYF.

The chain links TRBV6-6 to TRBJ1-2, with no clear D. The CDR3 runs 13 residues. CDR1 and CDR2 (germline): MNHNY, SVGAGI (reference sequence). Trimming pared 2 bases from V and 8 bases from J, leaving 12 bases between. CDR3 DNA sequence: TGTGCCAGCAGTTACCCGATATCAAGCGGCTACACCTTC. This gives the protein CASSYPISSGYTF.

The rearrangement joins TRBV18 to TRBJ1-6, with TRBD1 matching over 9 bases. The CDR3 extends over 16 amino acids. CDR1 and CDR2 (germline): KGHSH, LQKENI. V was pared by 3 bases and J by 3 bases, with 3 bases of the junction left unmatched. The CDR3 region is CASSPGQGNYNSPLHF. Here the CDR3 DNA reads TGTGCCAGCTCACCTGGACAGGGGAACTATAATTCACCCCTCCACTTT.

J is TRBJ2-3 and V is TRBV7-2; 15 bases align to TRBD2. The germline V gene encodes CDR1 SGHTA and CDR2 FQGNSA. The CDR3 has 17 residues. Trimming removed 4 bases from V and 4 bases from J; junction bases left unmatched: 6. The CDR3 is CASSSWTSGRGPDTQYF. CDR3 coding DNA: TGTGCCAGCAGCTCTTGGACTAGCGGGAGGGGCCCAGATACGCAGTATTTT.

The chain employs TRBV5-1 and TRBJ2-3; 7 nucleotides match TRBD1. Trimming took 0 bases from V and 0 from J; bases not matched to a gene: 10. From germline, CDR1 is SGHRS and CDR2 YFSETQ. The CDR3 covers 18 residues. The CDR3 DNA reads TGCGCCAGCAGCTTGGGGGGGACAGTCCCCGCTAGCACAGATACGCAGTATTTT. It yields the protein CASSLGGTVPASTDTQYF. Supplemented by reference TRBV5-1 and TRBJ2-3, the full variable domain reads KAGVTQTPRYLIKTRGQQVTLSCSPISGHRSVSWYQQTPGQGLQFLFEYFSETQRNKGNFPGRFSGRQFSNSRSEMNVSTLELGDSALYLCASSLGGTVPASTDTQYFGPGTRLTVL.

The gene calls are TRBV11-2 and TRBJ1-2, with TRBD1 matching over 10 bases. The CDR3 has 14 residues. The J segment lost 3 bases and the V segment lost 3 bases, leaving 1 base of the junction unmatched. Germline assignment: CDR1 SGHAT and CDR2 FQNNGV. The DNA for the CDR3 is TGTGCCAGCAGCTTGGGACAGGGGTACTATGGCTACACCTTC. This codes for CASSLGQGYYGYTF.

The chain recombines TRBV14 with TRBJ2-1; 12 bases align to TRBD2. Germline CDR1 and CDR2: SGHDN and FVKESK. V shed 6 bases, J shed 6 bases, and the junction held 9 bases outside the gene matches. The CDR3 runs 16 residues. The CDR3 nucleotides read TGTGCCAGCAGGGCTAGCGGGAGGGCTGGCGGCAATGAGCAGTTCTTC. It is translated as CASRASGRAGGNEQFF.

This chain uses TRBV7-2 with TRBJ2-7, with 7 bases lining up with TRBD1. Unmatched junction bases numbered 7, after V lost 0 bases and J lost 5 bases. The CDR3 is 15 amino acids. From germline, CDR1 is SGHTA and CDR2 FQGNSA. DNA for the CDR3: TGTGCCAGCAGCTTAGCGGGACAGAGTAGCCACGAGCAGTACTTC. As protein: CASSLAGQSSHEQYF.

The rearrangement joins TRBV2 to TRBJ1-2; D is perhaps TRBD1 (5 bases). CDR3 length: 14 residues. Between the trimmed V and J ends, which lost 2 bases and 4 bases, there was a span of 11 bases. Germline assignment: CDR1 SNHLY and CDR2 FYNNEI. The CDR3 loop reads CASSETRRGYGYTF. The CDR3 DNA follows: TGTGCCAGCAGTGAAACCCGGAGGGGCTATGGCTACACCTTC. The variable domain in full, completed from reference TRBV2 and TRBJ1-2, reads EPEVTQTPSHQVTQMGQEVILRCVPISNHLYFYWYRQILGQKVEFLVSFYNNEISEKSEIFDDQFSVERPDGSNFTLKIRSTKLEDSAMYFCASSETRRGYGYTFGSGTRLTVV.

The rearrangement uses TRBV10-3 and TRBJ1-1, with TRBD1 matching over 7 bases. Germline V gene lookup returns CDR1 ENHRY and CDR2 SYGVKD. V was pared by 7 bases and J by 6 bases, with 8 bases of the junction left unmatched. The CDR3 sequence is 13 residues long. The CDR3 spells CAIKAPQGAEAFF. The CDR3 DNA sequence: TGTGCCATCAAGGCGCCCCAGGGGGCTGAAGCTTTCTTT.

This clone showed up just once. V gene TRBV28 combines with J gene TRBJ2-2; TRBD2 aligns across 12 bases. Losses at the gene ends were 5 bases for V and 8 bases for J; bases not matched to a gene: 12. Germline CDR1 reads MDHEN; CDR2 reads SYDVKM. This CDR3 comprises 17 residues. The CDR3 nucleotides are TGTGCCAGCAGTGAAATTAGGGGGACTAGCGGGTTAGGGGAGCTGTTTTTT. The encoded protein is CASSEIRGTSGLGELFF.

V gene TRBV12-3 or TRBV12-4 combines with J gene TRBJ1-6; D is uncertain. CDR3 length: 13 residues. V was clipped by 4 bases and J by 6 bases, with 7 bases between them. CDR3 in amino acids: CASSSASNSPLHF. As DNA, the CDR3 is TGTGCCAGCAGTTCCGCTAGTAATTCACCCCTCCACTTT.

The CDR3 nucleotides are TGTGCCAGCAGTTTAGTCCAATTCTACGAGCAGTACTTC. Amino acids: CASSLVQFYEQYF. This chain uses TRBV12-3 or TRBV12-4 with TRBJ2-7; D not certain. The CDR3 totals 13 residues. Trimming pared 1 base from V and 3 bases from J, leaving 7 bases between.

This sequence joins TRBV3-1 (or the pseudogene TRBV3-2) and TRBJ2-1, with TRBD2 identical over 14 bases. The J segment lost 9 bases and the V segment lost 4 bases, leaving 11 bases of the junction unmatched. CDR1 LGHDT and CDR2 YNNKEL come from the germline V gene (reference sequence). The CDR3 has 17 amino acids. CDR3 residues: CASSLLSAGTSGGEQFF. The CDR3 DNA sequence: TGTGCCAGCAGCCTTCTTTCGGCCGGGACTAGCGGGGGTGAGCAGTTCTTC.

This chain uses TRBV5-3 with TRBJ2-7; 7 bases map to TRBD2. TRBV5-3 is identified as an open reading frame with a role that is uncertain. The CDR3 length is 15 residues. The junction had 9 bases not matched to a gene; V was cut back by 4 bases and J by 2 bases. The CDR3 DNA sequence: TGTGCCAGAAGCCGTAAGCGGGACCAGACCTACGAGCAGTACTTC. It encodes CARSRKRDQTYEQYF.

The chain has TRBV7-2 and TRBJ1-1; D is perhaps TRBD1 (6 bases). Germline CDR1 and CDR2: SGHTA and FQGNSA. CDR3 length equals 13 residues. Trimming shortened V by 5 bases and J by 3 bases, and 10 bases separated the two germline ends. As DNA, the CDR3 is TGTGCCAGCAGCACCTACAGGGACACTGAAGCTTTCTTT. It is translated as CASSTYRDTEAFF. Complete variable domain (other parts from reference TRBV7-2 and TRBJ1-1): GAGVSQSPSNKVTEKGKDVELRCDPISGHTALYWYRQSLGQGLEFLIYFQGNSAPDKSGLPSDRFSAERTGGSVSTLTIQRTQQEDSAVYLCASSTYRDTEAFFGQGTRLTVV.

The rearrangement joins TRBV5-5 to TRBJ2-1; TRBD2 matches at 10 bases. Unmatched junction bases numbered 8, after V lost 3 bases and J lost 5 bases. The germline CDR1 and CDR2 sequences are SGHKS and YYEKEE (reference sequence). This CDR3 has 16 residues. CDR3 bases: TGTGCCAGCAGCTCAAAAGCGGGAGGGCCAAACAATGAGCAGTTCTTC. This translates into CASSSKAGGPNNEQFF.